What follows describes a single TCR beta chain. Clones were sequenced by immunoSEQ multiplex PCR, and TCRdb holds only the in-frame ones, with some missing. The profile shows roughly 200,000 clones, 86% of them singletons. Germline lookup yields CDR1 MNHEY and CDR2 SMNVEV (reference sequence). CDR3 length: 15 residues. J lost 1 base, V lost 0 bases, and 2 bases had no gene match. The sample comes from a study of blood T cell repertoires in COVID-19. Overall study: Sources were T cells, B-cell-depleted T cells, or PBMCs; the material itself was cDNA or gDNA.

For recovered donors of Cohort 3, there were two negative PCRs, clearance, or symptom resolution. The clonotype comes from a woman in her twenties or thirties who had recovered from COVID-19. The sequencing input was PBMCs or T cells enriched from blood (not recorded which). This rearrangement joins TRBV27 to TRBJ2-5; 7 positions agree with TRBD2. CDR3: CASSLSSSGQETQYF. CDR3 nucleotides: TGTGCCAGCAGTTTATCGTCTAGCGGCCAAGAGACCCAGTACTTC.